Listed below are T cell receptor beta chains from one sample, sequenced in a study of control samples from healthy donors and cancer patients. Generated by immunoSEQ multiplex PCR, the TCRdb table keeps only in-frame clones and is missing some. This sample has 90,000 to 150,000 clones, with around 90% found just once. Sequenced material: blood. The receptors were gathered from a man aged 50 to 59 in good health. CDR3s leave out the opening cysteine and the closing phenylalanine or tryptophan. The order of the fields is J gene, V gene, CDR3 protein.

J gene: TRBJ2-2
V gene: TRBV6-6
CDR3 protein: ASSYYRSNTGELF

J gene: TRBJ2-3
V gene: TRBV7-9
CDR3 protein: ASSSPSGGADTQY

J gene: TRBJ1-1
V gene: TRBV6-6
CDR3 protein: ASSYGGSNTEAF

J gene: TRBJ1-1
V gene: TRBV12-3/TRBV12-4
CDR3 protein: ASTPGLTEAF

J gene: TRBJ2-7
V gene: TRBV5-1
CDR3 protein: ASSLNRGFYEQY

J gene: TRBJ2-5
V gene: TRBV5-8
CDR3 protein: ASSFQGGETQY

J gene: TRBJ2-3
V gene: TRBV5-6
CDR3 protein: ASSFQGATSTDTQY

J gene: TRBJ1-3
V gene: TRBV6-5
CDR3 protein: ASSYDGSGNTIY

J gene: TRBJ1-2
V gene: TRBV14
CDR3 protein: ASSQRGVRERDYGYT

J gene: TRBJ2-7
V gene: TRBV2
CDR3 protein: ASKLAGDEQY

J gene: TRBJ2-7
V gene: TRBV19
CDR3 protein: ASSNRNGEQY

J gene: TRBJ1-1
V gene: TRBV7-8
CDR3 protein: ASSFRVGTEAF

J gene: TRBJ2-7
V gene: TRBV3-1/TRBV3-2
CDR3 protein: ASSPTGGLYEQY

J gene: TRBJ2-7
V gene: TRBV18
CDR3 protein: ASSPGWAGSSYEQY

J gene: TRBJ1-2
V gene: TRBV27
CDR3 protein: ASSLSGGAPEGYT

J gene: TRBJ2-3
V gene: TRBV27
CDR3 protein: ASNFGGGTPDTQY

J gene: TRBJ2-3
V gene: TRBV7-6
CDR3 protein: ASSSLAGGQLDTQY

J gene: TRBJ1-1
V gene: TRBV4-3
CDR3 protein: ASSQDTGLGAF

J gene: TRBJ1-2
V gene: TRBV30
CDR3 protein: AWGGQGYGYT

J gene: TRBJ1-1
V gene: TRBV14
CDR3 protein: ASSQEWGASEAF

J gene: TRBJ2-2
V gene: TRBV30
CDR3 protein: AWGQGPAPNTGELF

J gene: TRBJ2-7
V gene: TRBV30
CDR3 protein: AWKGTGTRNEQY

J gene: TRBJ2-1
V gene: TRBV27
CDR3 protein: ASSPLTQGYNEQF

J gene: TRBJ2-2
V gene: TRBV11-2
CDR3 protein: ASSLGPGLSTGELF

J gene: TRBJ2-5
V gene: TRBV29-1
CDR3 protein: SVDRGRETQY

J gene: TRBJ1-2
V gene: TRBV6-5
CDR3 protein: ASSYFPSMLYGYT

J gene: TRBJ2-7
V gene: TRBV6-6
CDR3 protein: ASSGRGGFQYEQY

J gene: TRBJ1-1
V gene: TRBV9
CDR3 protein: ASSVEWLLNTEAF

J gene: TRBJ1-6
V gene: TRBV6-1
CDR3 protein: ASSERLGGAGSPLH

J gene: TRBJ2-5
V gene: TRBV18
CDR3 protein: ASSPDSLQETQY

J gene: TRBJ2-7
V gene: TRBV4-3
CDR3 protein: ASSQDGTGGTYEQY

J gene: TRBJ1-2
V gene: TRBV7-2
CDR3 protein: ASSLISSPTVNYGYT

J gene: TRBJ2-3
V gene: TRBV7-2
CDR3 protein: ATGGPYTDTQY

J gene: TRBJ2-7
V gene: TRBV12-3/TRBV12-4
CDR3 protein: ASSLRDYEQY

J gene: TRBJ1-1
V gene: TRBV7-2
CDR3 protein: ASSLLGSTEAF

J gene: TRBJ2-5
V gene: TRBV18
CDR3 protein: ASSLTRQGGETQY

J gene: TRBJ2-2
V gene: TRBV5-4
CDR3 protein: ASSFSATGELF

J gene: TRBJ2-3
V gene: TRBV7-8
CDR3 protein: ASSPTGGSAPTDTQY

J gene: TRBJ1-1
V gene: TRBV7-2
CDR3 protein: ASSSFWDGNTEAF

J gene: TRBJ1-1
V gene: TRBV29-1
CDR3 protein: SVGQMNTEAF

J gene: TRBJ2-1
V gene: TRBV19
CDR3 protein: ASSRLALYNEQF

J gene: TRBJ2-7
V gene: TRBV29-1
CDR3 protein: SGGTGDKDYEQY

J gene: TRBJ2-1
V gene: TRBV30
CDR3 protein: AGSGGAGEQF

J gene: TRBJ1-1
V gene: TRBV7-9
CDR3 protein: ASSLGSMGNTEAF

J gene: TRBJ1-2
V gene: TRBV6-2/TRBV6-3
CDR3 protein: ASSYIGQGYGYT

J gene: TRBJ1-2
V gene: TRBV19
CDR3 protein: ASSMSRQGNYGYT